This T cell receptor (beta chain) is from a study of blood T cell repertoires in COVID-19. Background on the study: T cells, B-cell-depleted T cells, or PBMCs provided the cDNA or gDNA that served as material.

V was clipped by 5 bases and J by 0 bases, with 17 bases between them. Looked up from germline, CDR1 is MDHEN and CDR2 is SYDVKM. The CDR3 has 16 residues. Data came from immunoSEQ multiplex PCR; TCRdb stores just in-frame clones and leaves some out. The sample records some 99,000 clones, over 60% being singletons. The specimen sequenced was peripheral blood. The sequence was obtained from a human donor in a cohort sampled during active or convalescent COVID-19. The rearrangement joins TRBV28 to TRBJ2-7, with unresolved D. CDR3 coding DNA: TGTGCCAGCAGTCAAGGCCCTATTAGGAGCTCCTACGAGCAGTACTTC. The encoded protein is CASSQGPIRSSYEQYF.